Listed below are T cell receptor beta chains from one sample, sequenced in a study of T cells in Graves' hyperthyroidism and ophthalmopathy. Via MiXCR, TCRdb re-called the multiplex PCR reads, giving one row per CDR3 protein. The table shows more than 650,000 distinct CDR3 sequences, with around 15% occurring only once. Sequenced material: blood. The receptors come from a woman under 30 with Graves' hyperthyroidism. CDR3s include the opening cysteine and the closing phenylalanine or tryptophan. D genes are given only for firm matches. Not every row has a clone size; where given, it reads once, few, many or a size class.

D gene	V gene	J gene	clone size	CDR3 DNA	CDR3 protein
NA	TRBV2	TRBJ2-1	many	TGTGCCAGCAGTGCCAACCCATACAATGAGCAGTTCTTC	CASSANPYNEQFF
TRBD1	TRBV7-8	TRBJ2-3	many	TGTGCCAGCAAGGCGGACAGGGTCACAGATACGCAGTATTTT	CASKADRVTDTQYF
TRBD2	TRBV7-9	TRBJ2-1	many	TGTGCCAGCAGCTTACAGGGCGGGAGTAACGATGAGCAGTTCTTC	CASSLQGGSNDEQFF
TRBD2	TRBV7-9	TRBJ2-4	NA	TGTGCCAGCAGCAGCGGACTAGTAGTGAACATTCAGTACTTC	CASSSGLVVNIQYF
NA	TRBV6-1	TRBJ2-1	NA	TGTGCCAGCAGTAGTGGTGAGAGCCTGGCTTACAATGAGCAGTTCTTC	CASSSGESLAYNEQFF
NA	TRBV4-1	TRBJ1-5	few	TGCGCCAGCAGCCAAGAACGCAGAAATCAGCCCCAGCATTTT	CASSQERRNQPQHF
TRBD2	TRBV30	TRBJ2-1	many	TGTGCCTGGAGTGTAGGGACTAGCGGACTAAACAATGAGCAGTTCTTC	CAWSVGTSGLNNEQFF
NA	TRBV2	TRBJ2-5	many	TGTGCCAGCAGCCTAGGGGCGCAGTACCAAGAGACCCAGTACTTC	CASSLGAQYQETQYF
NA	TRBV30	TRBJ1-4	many	TGTGCCTGGACAGGGGCGACTAATGAAAAACTGTTTTTT	CAWTGATNEKLFF
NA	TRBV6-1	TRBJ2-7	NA	TGTGCCAGCGCACGCGGGGCAAGCTCCTACGAGCAGTACTTC	CASARGASSYEQYF
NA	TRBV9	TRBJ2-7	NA	TGTGCCAGCAGCGTAGGAGTAACAGCCGACTACGAGCAGTACTTC	CASSVGVTADYEQYF
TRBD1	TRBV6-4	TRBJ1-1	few	TGTGCCAGCAGTGGCGGGACAGCCGTGAACACTGAAGCTTTCTTT	CASSGGTAVNTEAFF
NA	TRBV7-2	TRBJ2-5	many	TGTGCCAGCAGCTTATCTTCCCCCAGGGACCAAGAGACCCAGTACTTC	CASSLSSPRDQETQYF
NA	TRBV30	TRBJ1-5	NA	TGTGCCTGGAGTGCCACCCGCCTCGGGACGGATTTTTATAGCAATCAGCCCCAGCATTTT	CAWSATRLGTDFYSNQPQHF
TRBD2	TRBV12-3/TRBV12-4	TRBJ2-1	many	TGTGCCAGCAGCCAGTCGATCGGGGGGTCCTTCAATGAGCAGTTCTTC	CASSQSIGGSFNEQFF
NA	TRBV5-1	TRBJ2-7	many	TGCGCCAGCAGCCGCATACAGGCCTCGGGCGAGCAGTACTTC	CASSRIQASGEQYF
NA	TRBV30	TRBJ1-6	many	TGTGCCTGGAGGAGGCGGCAGGGATATTCACCCCTCCACTTT	CAWRRRQGYSPLHF
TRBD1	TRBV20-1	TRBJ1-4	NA	TGCAGTGCTACACCCGCCCCTTACAGGGGGCTGAATGAAAAACTGTTTTTT	CSATPAPYRGLNEKLFF
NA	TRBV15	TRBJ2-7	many	TGTGCCACCAGCAGAGATAAGGGTAGCGAGCAGTACTTC	CATSRDKGSEQYF
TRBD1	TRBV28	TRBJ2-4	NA	TGTGCCAGCAGCCCGGGACAGGGGGGAGTGAACATTCAGTACTTC	CASSPGQGGVNIQYF
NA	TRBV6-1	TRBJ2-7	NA	TGTGCCAGCAGTTTTACCCGGGACGGGGCCTACGAGCAGTACTTC	CASSFTRDGAYEQYF
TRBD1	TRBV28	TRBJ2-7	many	TGTGCCAGCAGTTTATTTTGGGACAGGGGTAACGAGCAGTACTTC	CASSLFWDRGNEQYF
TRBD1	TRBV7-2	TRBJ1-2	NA	TGTGCCAGCAGCTTGGGACAGAGATACTATGGCTACACCTTC	CASSLGQRYYGYTF
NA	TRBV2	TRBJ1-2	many	TGTGCCAGCAGTGAAGAGAACTATGGCTACACCTTC	CASSEENYGYTF
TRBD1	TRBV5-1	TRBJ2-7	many	TGCGCCACCCGAACCGGGACAGGGACCTACGAGCAGTACTTC	CATRTGTGTYEQYF
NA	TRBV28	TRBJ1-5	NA	TGTGCCAGCAGTCGAGTCGGACAACCGGATCAGCCCCAGCATTTT	CASSRVGQPDQPQHF
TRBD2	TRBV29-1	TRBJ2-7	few	TGCAGCGCTTTCCTAGCGGCTCCTGTTGAGCAGTACTTC	CSAFLAAPVEQYF
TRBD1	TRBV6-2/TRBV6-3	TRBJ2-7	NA	TGTGCCAGCAGTAACACAGGGGCCACCTACAATGAGCAGTACTTC	CASSNTGATYNEQYF
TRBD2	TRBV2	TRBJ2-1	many	TGTGCCAGCAGTGATAGACTAGCGGGAGTGAATGAGCAGTTCTTC	CASSDRLAGVNEQFF
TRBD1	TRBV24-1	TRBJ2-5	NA	TGTGCCACCAGTGATCCAGATAACACCGGGACAGGAGTCATTTGGGGAGAAGAGACCCAGTACTTC	CATSDPDNTGTGVIWGEETQYF
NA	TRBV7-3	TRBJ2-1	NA	TGTGCCAGCAGCCCAGGCCGGGGAACCTACAATGAGCAGTTCTTC	CASSPGRGTYNEQFF
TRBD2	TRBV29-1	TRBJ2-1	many	TGCAGCGTTTCACTAGCGGGAGGTTACAATGAGCAGTTCTTC	CSVSLAGGYNEQFF
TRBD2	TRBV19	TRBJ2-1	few	TGTGCCAGCACAGAGGGGAGGGACTACAATGAGCAGTTCTTC	CASTEGRDYNEQFF
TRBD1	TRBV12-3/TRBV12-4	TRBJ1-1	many	TGTGCCAGCAGACACCCGACAGGGAGGGTTTTTACTGAAGCTTTCTTT	CASRHPTGRVFTEAFF
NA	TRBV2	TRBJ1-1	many	TGTGCCAGCAGTGTATACACTGAAGCTTTCTTT	CASSVYTEAFF
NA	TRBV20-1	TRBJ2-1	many	TGCAGTGCCGATGAGGGGTTCAGCTCCTACAATGAGCAGTTCTTC	CSADEGFSSYNEQFF
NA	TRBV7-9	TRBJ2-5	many	TGTGCCAGCAGCTTAGATGGTGGGAGCCAAGAGACCCAGTACTTC	CASSLDGGSQETQYF
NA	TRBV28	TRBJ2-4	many	TGTGCCAGCAGTTTGACAGGGCGGGGGAGGGGAAACATTCAGTACTTC	CASSLTGRGRGNIQYF
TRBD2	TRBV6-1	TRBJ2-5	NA	TGTGCCAGCAGTGAGTGGGTACTAGCGGATCAAGAGACCCAGTACTTC	CASSEWVLADQETQYF
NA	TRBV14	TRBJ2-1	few	TGTGCCAGCAGCCATAGAACCGGGACTCGGACCTACAATGAGCAGTTCTTC	CASSHRTGTRTYNEQFF
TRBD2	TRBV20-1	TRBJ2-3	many	TGCAGTGCTAGAGATCGAGCGGGAGATGCAGATACGCAGTATTTT	CSARDRAGDADTQYF
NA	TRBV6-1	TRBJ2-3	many	TGTGCCAGCAGTGACCTAGATACGCAGTATTTT	CASSDLDTQYF
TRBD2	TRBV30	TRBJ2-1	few	TGTGCCTGGAGTGGCGGGACTAGCGGGACACGATACAATGAGCAGTTCTTC	CAWSGGTSGTRYNEQFF
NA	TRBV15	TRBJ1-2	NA	TGTGCCACCAGCAGAACAGGATGGCGTAACTATGGCTACACCTTC	CATSRTGWRNYGYTF
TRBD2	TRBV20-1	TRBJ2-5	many	TGCAGTGCTAGATCAACTAGCGACCAAGAGACCCAGTACTTC	CSARSTSDQETQYF
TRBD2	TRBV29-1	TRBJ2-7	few	TGCAGCGTTGAATGGACTAGCGGGAGAGACTACGAGCAGTACTTC	CSVEWTSGRDYEQYF
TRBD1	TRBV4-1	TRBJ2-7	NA	TGCGCCAGCAGCAGAGGACAGGGGGCGACGTACGAGCAGTACTTC	CASSRGQGATYEQYF